The 24 T cell receptor beta chains in this list originate from one sample, sequenced in a study of CD8 T cells in Susac syndrome. Reverse transcription used roughly 0.45 to 1 ug RNA and random hexamers. A single record per CDR3 protein comes from TCRdb applying MiXCR to the immunoSEQ multiplex PCR reads. Altogether fewer than 150,000 distinct CDR3 sequences are present, around nine tenths being singletons, with the ten largest covering around 0.24%. What was sequenced was CD8+ T cells from PBMCs. These receptors came from a human donor with multiple sclerosis.

The chain recombines TRBV19 with TRBJ1-2, with 10 bases matching TRBD1. This CDR3 region has 13 residues. The germline CDR1 and CDR2 sequences are LNHDA and SQIVND (reference sequence). V gave up 10 bases and J gave up 2 bases; unmatched junction bases: 4. The CDR3 bases are TGTGCCACCCGACAGGGGGCGAACTATGGCTACACCTTC. Protein: CATRQGANYGYTF.

This clonotype was counted a single time. This rearrangement joins TRBV13 to TRBJ1-1, with a possible D match to TRBD1 (5 bases). The CDR3 has 16 amino acids. Germline assignment: CDR1 PRHDT and CDR2 FYEKMQ (reference sequence). V lost 0 bases to trimming and J lost 0 bases, with 11 bases between them. The CDR3 sequence: CASSLGGAGVNTEAFF. The CDR3 nucleotides read TGTGCCAGCAGCTTAGGAGGGGCTGGCGTGAACACTGAAGCTTTCTTT.

The chain has TRBV4-2 and TRBJ2-1; maybe TRBD1 (6 bases). Germline V CDR1 and CDR2: LGHNA, YNFKEQ. CDR3 size: 14 residues. The CDR3 protein is CVSARGRQYNEQFF. The DNA of the CDR3 is TGTGTCAGTGCAAGGGGGAGACAATACAATGAGCAGTTCTTC.

This chain connects TRBV29-1 to TRBJ2-3; possibly TRBD1 for D (6 bases). Between the trimmed V and J ends, which lost 0 bases and 6 bases, there was a span of 13 bases. The germline V gene has CDR1 SQVTM and CDR2 ANQGSEA. This CDR3 comprises 14 residues. CDR3 in amino acids: CSVEDQGQEDTQYF. For the CDR3, the DNA is TGCAGCGTTGAAGATCAGGGGCAAGAGGATACGCAGTATTTT.

The genes are TRBV6-2 or TRBV6-3 and TRBJ2-1, with TRBD1 matching 8 bases. Germline V gives CDR1 MNHEY, CDR2 SVGEGT. CDR3 length: 14 amino acids. The V segment lost 8 bases and the J segment 3 bases; nucleotides outside the gene matches: 6. Written as DNA, the CDR3 is TGTGCCAGCGGCCGACAGGGGCTCTACAATGAGCAGTTCTTC. It specifies CASGRQGLYNEQFF.

The CDR3 DNA follows: TGCGCCAGCAGCCAAGGAAAAGAGACTAGCGGCACAGATACGCAGTATTTT. Its protein product is CASSQGKETSGTDTQYF. The rearrangement joins TRBV4-3 to TRBJ2-3; 8 bases agree with TRBD2. CDR1 and CDR2 (germline): LGHNA, YSLEER. V trimming: 1 base; J trimming: 1 base; junction bases outside the gene matches: 7. The CDR3 is 17 amino acids.

The J gene is TRBJ2-1, the V gene TRBV27, with unresolved D. Germline V lookup: CDR1 MNHEY, CDR2 SMNVEV (reference sequence). The V and J ends lost 3 bases and 7 bases respectively, with 10 bases between them. This CDR3 is built from 13 residues. CDR3 nucleotides: TGTGCCAGCAGTTTTACTTTGACGAATGAGCAGTTCTTC. This translates into CASSFTLTNEQFF.

This clonotype was picked up one time. The V call is TRBV4-3, the J call TRBJ2-3, with 7 bases matching TRBD1. The CDR3 runs 12 residues. Per germline, CDR1 LGHNA and CDR2 YSLEER. The J segment lost 13 bases and the V segment lost 4 bases, leaving 8 bases of the junction unmatched. The CDR3 spells CASSLGQENKYF. Here the CDR3 DNA reads TGCGCCAGCAGCCTAGGACAGGAGAATAAGTATTTT.

The chain combines TRBV29-1 with TRBJ2-1; 9 bases fit TRBD2. CDR1 SQVTM and CDR2 ANQGSEA come from the germline V gene. V was pared by 0 bases and J by 4 bases, with 4 bases of the junction left unmatched. This CDR3 is built from 15 residues. This CDR3 reads CSVEDQLAGYNEQFF. The CDR3 bases are TGCAGCGTTGAAGATCAACTAGCGGGTTACAATGAGCAGTTCTTC.

The rearrangement uses TRBV12-3 or TRBV12-4 and TRBJ1-2; TRBD1 matches at 9 bases. The V and J ends lost 4 bases and 0 bases, in that order; junction bases with no gene match: 3. CDR3 length equals 15 residues. CDR3 sequence reads: CASSWGTGPNYGYTF. The DNA for the CDR3 is TGTGCCAGCAGTTGGGGGACAGGGCCTAACTATGGCTACACCTTC.

The chain employs TRBV27 and TRBJ2-1; 7 positions match TRBD1. CDR3 length: 14 residues. Trimming removed 6 bases from V and 9 bases from J; junction bases left unmatched: 11. Germline loops: CDR1 MNHEY, CDR2 SMNVEV (reference sequence). In DNA form, the CDR3 reads TGTGCCAGCAGAATGACAGGGATGTCGGTTGAGCAGTTCTTC. Its protein is CASRMTGMSVEQFF.

The V call is TRBV4-3, the J call TRBJ2-2; 13 bases are shared with TRBD2. The ends lost 2 bases at V and 7 bases at J; junction bases unmatched: 13. Germline V gene data show CDR1 as LGHNA and CDR2 as YSLEER. CDR3 length equals 19 residues. The CDR3 sequence is CASSQLVPGLAGDGGELFF. CDR3 nucleotides: TGCGCCAGCAGCCAACTCGTTCCAGGACTAGCGGGAGATGGCGGGGAGCTGTTTTTT.

The V and J genes are TRBV14 and TRBJ2-2; D is uncertain. CDR1 is SGHDN, CDR2 FVKESK, per germline. The CDR3 sequence is 13 residues long. Trimming removed 6 bases from V and 6 bases from J, with 11 bases in between. Written as DNA, the CDR3 is TGTGCCAGCAGTCAACTAAGATCCGGGGAGCTGTTTTTT. This translates into CASSQLRSGELFF.

This sequence joins TRBV7-9 and TRBJ2-5; tentative D call: TRBD2 (7 bases). The CDR3 loop spans 17 amino acids. V lost 5 bases to trimming and J lost 5 bases, with 24 bases between them. Germline V CDR1 and CDR2: SEHNR, FQNEAQ (reference sequence). The CDR3 sequence: CASSAEGGALSSETQYF. In DNA form, the CDR3 reads TGTGCCAGCAGCGCCGAAGGGGGGGCCCTCTCGTCGGAGACCCAGTACTTC.

This clonotype was seen more than once but under ten times. The chain uses TRBV6-1 and TRBJ2-2; D unresolved. Per germline, CDR1 MNHNS and CDR2 SASEGT. The ends were cut back, 7 bases at V and 3 bases at J, with 12 bases in the middle. This CDR3 has 14 amino acids. Written as DNA, the CDR3 is TGTGCCAGCAAAACGGACGAGGACACCGGGGAGCTGTTTTTT. Translated, it gives CASKTDEDTGELFF.

The rearrangement links TRBV6-5 to TRBJ1-2, with D perhaps TRBD1 (5 bases). Trimming stripped 4 bases from V and 4 bases from J, with 13 bases between. The V gene's germline CDR1 is MNHEY and CDR2 SVGAGI. There are 14 residues in the CDR3. The CDR3 here is CASSSVGVTYGYTF. The CDR3 nucleotides are TGTGCCAGCAGTTCGGTGGGGGTTACCTATGGCTACACCTTC.

The sample holds one count of this clonotype. V usage is TRBV5-1 and J usage is TRBJ2-3; possible D gene TRBD2, 5 bases. CDR3 size: 14 residues. The V gene's germline CDR1 is SGHRS and CDR2 YFSETQ. V lost 0 bases and J lost 3, with 8 bases in between. The DNA for the CDR3 is TGCGCCAGCAGCTTGGGAGCGGAGACAGATACGCAGTATTTT. Translated, it gives CASSLGAETDTQYF.

Only a few counts were recorded for this clonotype. The chain carries TRBV4-1 and TRBJ2-7; D is ambiguous. The V end was cut by 0 bases, the J end by 4 bases, with 10 bases between. There are 14 residues in the CDR3. Germline CDR1 MGHRA, CDR2 YSYEKL. The CDR3 spells CASSQEPLGYEQYF. The CDR3 bases are TGCGCCAGCAGCCAAGAACCCCTGGGGTACGAGCAGTACTTC.

V is TRBV20-1 and J is TRBJ2-5; D may be TRBD2 (6 bases). This CDR3 comprises 14 residues. Germline assignment: CDR1 DFQATT and CDR2 SNEGSKA (reference sequence). Trimming removed 0 bases from V and 4 bases from J, with 12 bases in between. The CDR3 region has the DNA TGCAGTGCTAGAGATCGGGAGCCCCGAGAGACCCAGTACTTC. Protein sequence: CSARDREPRETQYF.

The chain employs TRBV11-2 and TRBJ2-5, with D possibly being TRBD2 (6 bases). Germline loops: CDR1 SGHAT, CDR2 FQNNGV. This CDR3 has 14 residues. Trimming pared 1 base from V and 7 bases from J, leaving 13 bases between. The CDR3 bases are TGTGCCAGCAGCTTAGTGCCCCCAGCGGGGACCCAGTACTTC. This encodes CASSLVPPAGTQYF.

The chain carries TRBV5-8 and TRBJ2-2; D unclear. Germline V gene sequence: CDR1 SGHTS, CDR2 YDEGEE. This CDR3 has 12 residues. Trimming stripped 4 bases from V and 4 bases from J, with 5 bases between. As DNA, the CDR3 is TGTGCCAGCAGCGGCCGCACCGGGGAGCTGTTTTTT. It is translated as CASSGRTGELFF.

The chain has TRBV27 and TRBJ2-3; D may be TRBD1 (6 bases). Germline values: CDR1 MNHEY, CDR2 SMNVEV (reference sequence). V was cut by 8 bases and J by 3 bases, with 15 bases left in between. The CDR3 loop spans 14 amino acids. CDR3 amino acids: CASGLQQGTDTQYF. As DNA, the CDR3 is TGTGCCAGCGGCCTTCAACAGGGAACAGATACGCAGTATTTT.

In this sample, this clonotype turned up once. V usage is TRBV11-2 and J usage is TRBJ2-5; 9 bases are a match to TRBD1. The V gene end was trimmed by 4 bases and the J gene end by 3 bases; junction bases not matched to a gene: 9. The CDR3 runs to 16 residues. CDR1 SGHAT and CDR2 FQNNGV come from the germline V gene. The CDR3 coding sequence is TGTGCCAGCAGCTCCCTGGGACAGGGAACCAAAGAGACCCAGTACTTC. It codes for CASSSLGQGTKETQYF. Supplemented by reference TRBV11-2 and TRBJ2-5, the full variable domain reads EAGVAQSPRYKIIEKRQSVAFWCNPISGHATLYWYQQILGQGPKLLIQFQNNGVVDDSQLPKDRFSAERLKGVDSTLKIQPAKLEDSAVYLCASSSLGQGTKETQYFGPGTRLLVL.

The gene calls are TRBV29-1 and TRBJ2-2; TRBD2 agrees at 7 bases. V shed 5 bases and J 1 base; nucleotides not matched to a gene: 4. Germline CDR1 SQVTM, CDR2 ANQGSEA. The CDR3 totals 14 residues. The CDR3 reads CSVTPSGNTGELFF. The CDR3 nucleotides are TGCAGCGTTACGCCTAGCGGGAACACCGGGGAGCTGTTTTTT.